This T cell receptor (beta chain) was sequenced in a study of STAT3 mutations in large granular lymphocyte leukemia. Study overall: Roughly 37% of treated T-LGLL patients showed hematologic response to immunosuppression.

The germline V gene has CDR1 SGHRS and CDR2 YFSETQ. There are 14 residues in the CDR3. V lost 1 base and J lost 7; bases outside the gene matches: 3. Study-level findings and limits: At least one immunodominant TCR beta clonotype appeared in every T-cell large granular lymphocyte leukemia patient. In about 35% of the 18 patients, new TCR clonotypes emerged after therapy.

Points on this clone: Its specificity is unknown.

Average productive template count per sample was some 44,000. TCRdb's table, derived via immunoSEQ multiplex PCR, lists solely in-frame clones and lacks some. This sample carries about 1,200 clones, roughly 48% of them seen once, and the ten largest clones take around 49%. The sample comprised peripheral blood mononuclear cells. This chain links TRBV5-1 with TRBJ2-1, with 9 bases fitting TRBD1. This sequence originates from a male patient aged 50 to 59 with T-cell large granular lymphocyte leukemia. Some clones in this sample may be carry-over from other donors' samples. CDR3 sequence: CASSLRQGGNEQFF. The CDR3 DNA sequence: TGCGCCAGCAGCTTGCGACAGGGGGGAAATGAGCAGTTCTTC.